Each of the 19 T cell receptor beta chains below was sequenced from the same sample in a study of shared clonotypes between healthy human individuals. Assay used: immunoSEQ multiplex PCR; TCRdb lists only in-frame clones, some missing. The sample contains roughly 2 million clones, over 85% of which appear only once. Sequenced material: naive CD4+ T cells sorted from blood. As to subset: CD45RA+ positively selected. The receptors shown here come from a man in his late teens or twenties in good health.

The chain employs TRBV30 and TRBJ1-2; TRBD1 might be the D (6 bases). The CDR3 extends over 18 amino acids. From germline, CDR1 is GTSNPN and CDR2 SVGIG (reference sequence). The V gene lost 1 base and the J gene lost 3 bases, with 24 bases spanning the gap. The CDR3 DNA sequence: TGTGCCTGGAGTGGGAGGGGGAGCGGCTCGACTCGGTACTATGGCTACACCTTC. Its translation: CAWSGRGSGSTRYYGYTF.

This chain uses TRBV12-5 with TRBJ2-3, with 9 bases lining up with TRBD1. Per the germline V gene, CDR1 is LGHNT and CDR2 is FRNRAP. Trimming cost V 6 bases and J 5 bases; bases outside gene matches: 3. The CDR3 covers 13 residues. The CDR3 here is CASGGQGRDTQYF. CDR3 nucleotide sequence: TGTGCTAGTGGGGGACAGGGAAGAGATACGCAGTATTTT.

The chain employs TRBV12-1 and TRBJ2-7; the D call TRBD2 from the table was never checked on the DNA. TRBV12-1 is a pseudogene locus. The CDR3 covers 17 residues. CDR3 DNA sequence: TGTGCCAGCAGCTGGACTAGCGGGAGCTTAGGGTCCTACGAGCAGTACTTC. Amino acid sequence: CASSWTSGSLGSYEQYF.

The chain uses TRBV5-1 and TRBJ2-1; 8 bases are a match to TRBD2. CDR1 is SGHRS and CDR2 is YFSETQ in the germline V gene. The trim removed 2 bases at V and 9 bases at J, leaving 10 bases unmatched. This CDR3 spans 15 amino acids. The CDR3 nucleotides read TGCGCCAGCAGCTTCGGGACTAGATTTCTCAGTGAGCAGTTCTTC. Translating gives CASSFGTRFLSEQFF.

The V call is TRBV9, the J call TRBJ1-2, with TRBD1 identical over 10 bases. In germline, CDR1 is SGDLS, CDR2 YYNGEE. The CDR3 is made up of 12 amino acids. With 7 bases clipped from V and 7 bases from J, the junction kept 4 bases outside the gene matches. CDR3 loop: CASAGTGAGYTF. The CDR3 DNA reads TGTGCCAGCGCCGGGACAGGGGCTGGCTACACCTTC.

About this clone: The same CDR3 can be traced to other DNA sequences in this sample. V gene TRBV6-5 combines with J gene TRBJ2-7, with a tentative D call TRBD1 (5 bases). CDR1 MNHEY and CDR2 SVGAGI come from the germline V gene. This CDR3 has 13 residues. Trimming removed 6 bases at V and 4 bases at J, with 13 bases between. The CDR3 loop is CASSRLGVYEQYF. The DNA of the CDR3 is TGTGCCAGCAGCCGCCTAGGGGTGTACGAGCAGTACTTC.

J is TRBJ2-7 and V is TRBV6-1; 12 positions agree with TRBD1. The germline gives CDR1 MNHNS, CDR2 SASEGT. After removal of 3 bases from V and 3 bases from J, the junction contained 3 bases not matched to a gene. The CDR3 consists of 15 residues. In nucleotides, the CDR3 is TGTGCCAGCAGTGATAGGGACAGGGGGCTCTACGAGCAGTACTTC. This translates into CASSDRDRGLYEQYF.

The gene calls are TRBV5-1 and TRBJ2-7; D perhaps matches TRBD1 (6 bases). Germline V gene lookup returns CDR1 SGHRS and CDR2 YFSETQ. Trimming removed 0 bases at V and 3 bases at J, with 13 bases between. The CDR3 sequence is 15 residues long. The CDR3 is CASSLAAGADYEQYF. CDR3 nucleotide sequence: TGCGCCAGCAGCTTGGCTGCAGGGGCGGACTACGAGCAGTACTTC.

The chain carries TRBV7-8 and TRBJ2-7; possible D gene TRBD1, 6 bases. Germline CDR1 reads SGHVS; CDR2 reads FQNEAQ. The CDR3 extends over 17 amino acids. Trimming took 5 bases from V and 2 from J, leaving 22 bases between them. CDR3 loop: CASSKDPSGVGPYEQYF. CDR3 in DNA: TGTGCCAGCAGCAAAGACCCATCAGGGGTGGGTCCCTACGAGCAGTACTTC.

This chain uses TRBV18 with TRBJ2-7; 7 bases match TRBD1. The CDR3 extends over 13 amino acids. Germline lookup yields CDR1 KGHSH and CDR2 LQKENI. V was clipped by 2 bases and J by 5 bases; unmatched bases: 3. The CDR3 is CASSPDRAHEQYF. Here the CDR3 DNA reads TGTGCCAGCTCACCAGACAGGGCCCACGAGCAGTACTTC.

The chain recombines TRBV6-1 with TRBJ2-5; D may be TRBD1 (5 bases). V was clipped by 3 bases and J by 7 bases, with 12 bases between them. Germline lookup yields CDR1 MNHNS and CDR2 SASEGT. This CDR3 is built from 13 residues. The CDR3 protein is CASSEAQGGTQYF. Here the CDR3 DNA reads TGTGCCAGCAGTGAGGCGCAGGGTGGGACCCAGTACTTC.

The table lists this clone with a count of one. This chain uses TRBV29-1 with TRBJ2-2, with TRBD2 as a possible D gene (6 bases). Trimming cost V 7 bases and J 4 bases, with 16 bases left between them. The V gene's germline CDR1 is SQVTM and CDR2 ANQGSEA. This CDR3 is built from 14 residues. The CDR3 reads CSASVLGGTGELFF. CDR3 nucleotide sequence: TGCAGCGCCTCCGTTTTGGGGGGCACCGGGGAGCTGTTTTTT.

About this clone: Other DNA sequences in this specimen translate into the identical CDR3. CDR3 sequence (DNA): TGTGCCAGTAGTATAGTAGGAGGGAGCTCCTACGAGCAGTACTTC. It translates to CASSIVGGSSYEQYF. This chain joins TRBV19 and TRBJ2-7; tentatively, D is TRBD2 (6 bases). Trimming took 1 base from V and 0 from J, leaving 10 bases between them. This CDR3 spans 15 amino acids. The germline CDR1 and CDR2 sequences are LNHDA and SQIVND (reference sequence).

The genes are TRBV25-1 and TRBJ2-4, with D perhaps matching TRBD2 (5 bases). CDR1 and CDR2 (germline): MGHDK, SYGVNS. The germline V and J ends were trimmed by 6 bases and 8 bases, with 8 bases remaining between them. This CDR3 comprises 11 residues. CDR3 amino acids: CASREVDIQYF. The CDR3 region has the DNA TGTGCCAGCAGGGAGGTAGACATTCAGTACTTC.

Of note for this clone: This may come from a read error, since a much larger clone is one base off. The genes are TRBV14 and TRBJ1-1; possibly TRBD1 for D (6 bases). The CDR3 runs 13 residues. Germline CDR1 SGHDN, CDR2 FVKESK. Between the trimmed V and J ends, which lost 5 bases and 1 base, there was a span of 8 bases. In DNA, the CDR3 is TGTGCCAGCAGCATACAGGGGAACACTGAAGCTTTCTTT. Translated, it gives CASSIQGNTEAFF.

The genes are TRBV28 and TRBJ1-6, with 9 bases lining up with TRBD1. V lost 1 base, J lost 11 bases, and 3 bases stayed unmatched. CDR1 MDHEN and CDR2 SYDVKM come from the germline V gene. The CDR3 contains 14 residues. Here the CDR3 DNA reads TGTGCCAGCAGTTTATTACAGGGGGCACCACCCCTCCACTTT. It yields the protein CASSLLQGAPPLHF.

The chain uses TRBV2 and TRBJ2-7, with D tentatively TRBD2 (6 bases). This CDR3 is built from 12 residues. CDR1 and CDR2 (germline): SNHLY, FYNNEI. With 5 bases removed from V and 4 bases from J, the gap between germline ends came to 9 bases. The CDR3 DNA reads TGTGCCAGCAGTTCGGGGGTATACGAGCAGTACTTC. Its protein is CASSSGVYEQYF.

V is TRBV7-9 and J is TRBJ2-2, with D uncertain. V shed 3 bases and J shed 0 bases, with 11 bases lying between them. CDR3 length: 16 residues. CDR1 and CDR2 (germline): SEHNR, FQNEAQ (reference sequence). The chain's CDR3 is CASSFSKDPNTGELFF. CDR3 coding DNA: TGTGCCAGCAGCTTCAGCAAAGACCCGAACACCGGGGAGCTGTTTTTT.

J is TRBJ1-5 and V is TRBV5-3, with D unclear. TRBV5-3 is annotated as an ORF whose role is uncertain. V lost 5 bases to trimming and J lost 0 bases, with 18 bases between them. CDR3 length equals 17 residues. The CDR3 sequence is CARSHMGGDYSNQPQHF. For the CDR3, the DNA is TGTGCCAGAAGTCACATGGGCGGAGACTATAGCAATCAGCCCCAGCATTTT.